A single sample is the source of the 13 T cell receptor beta chains below, sequenced in a study of blood T cell repertoires in COVID-19 (TCRdb year 2020). Libraries were made using the immunoSEQ multiplex PCR assay. Held by TCRdb, this immuneACCESS table contains in-frame sequences only and omits some clones. Under half of the omission traces to an unresolved V gene where checked; the cause of the rest is unknown. The sample data list 250,000 to 350,000 clones, and 84% of these were observed just once. Approximately 15% of the sample rests with the top ten. The sample taken for sequencing was peripheral blood. The receptors derive from a person between 65 and 79 years old with COVID-19, enrolled during active disease.

In its sample, this clone was seen once. V and J are TRBV27 and TRBJ2-3; 7 bases fit TRBD2. The ends lost 6 bases at V and 3 bases at J; junction bases unmatched: 6. This CDR3 region has 14 residues. Per germline, CDR1 MNHEY and CDR2 SMNVEV (reference sequence). The CDR3 loop reads CASSSGLGTDTQYF. The CDR3 DNA reads TGTGCCAGCAGCTCAGGACTAGGAACAGATACGCAGTATTTT.

To note about this clone: Other DNA sequences in the sample encode the same CDR3. J is TRBJ1-1 and V is TRBV7-2; D is undetermined. This CDR3 contains 14 residues. Germline V gives CDR1 SGHTA, CDR2 FQGNSA. V was trimmed by 1 base and J by 2 bases, leaving 8 bases between them. The CDR3 DNA reads as TGTGCCAGCAGCTTAGTTCGGGTTAACACTGAAGCTTTCTTT. It codes for CASSLVRVNTEAFF.

V gene TRBV3-1 (or the pseudogene TRBV3-2) combines with J gene TRBJ2-1; TRBD2 matches at 14 bases. This CDR3 has 15 residues. Trimming at V came to 3 bases and at J to 6 bases, leaving 1 base not matched to a gene. Germline CDR1 is LGHDT and CDR2 is YNNKEL (reference sequence). In DNA form, the CDR3 reads TGTGCCAGCAGCCACGGACTAGCGGGGGGCAATGAGCAGTTCTTC. The encoded protein is CASSHGLAGGNEQFF.

The J gene is TRBJ1-4, the V gene TRBV5-4; 8 bases fit TRBD1. The length of the CDR3 is 17 residues. Trimming took 4 bases from V and 7 from J; bases not matched to a gene: 15. Germline V lookup: CDR1 SGHNT, CDR2 YYREEE (reference sequence). The CDR3 region is CASSLGTGHPLGEKLFF. The CDR3 nucleotides read TGTGCCAGCAGCCTCGGGACAGGCCACCCCTTGGGTGAAAAACTGTTTTTT.

The J gene is TRBJ2-3, the V gene TRBV12-5; 8 nucleotides line up with TRBD1. The CDR3 is 15 amino acids. The V gene end was trimmed by 6 bases and the J gene end by 3 bases; junction bases not matched to a gene: 8. Germline assignment: CDR1 LGHNT and CDR2 FRNRAP. CDR3 sequence reads: CASGPGQGGTDTQYF. CDR3 bases: TGTGCTAGTGGCCCAGGACAGGGAGGAACAGATACGCAGTATTTT.

This chain connects TRBV6-2 or TRBV6-3 to TRBJ2-4; D may be TRBD2 (6 bases). V lost 0 bases to trimming and J lost 7 bases, with 10 bases between them. In germline, CDR1 is MNHEY, CDR2 SVGEGT. The CDR3 extends over 14 amino acids. CDR3 DNA sequence: TGTGCCAGCAGTTACTCGAACGCGGGGAACATTCAGTACTTC. It codes for CASSYSNAGNIQYF.

V usage is TRBV4-3 and J usage is TRBJ1-2, with TRBD1 as a possible D gene (6 bases). CDR1 is LGHNA and CDR2 is YSLEER in the germline V gene. V lost 1 base to trimming and J lost 3 bases, with 6 bases between them. The CDR3 totals 13 residues. CDR3 in DNA: TGCGCCAGCAGCCAAGCAGGGGACTATGGCTACACCTTC. Translation: CASSQAGDYGYTF.

In its sample, this clone was seen once. CDR3 nucleotide sequence: TGTGCCAGTAGTATAGTCCGGACAGGGAGAAGCAATCAGCCCCAGCATTTT. Translation: CASSIVRTGRSNQPQHF. This chain uses TRBV19 with TRBJ1-5; TRBD1 agrees at 8 bases. Germline V CDR1 and CDR2: LNHDA, SQIVND (reference sequence). Trimming took 1 base from V and 1 from J; bases not matched to a gene: 6. There are 17 residues in the CDR3.

V gene TRBV5-8 combines with J gene TRBJ1-5; D ambiguous. The CDR3 covers 14 residues. CDR1 is SGHTS and CDR2 is YDEGEE in the germline V gene. Trimming stripped 4 bases from V and 0 bases from J, with 8 bases between. The CDR3 loop is CASSLGLSNQPQHF. CDR3 DNA sequence: TGTGCCAGCAGCCTCGGTCTTAGCAATCAGCCCCAGCATTTT.

This clone was counted a single time. The chain links TRBV5-6 to TRBJ2-1; weak D call: TRBD2 (5 bases). The germline V and J ends were trimmed by 3 bases and 7 bases, with 23 bases remaining between them. Germline loops: CDR1 SGHDT, CDR2 YYEEEE. The CDR3 has 17 residues. The CDR3 loop is CASSSRGSGIFGNEQFF. The CDR3 DNA reads as TGTGCCAGCAGCTCCCGGGGATCCGGCATCTTTGGGAATGAGCAGTTCTTC.

V usage is TRBV28 and J usage is TRBJ1-1; D is perhaps TRBD1 (6 bases). Germline CDR1 reads MDHEN; CDR2 reads SYDVKM. V lost 6 bases, J lost 3 bases, and 17 bases lay in between. The CDR3 contains 15 residues. Written as DNA, the CDR3 is TGTGCCAGCAGGATAAGTAACAGGGATGACACTGAAGCTTTCTTT. This codes for CASRISNRDDTEAFF.

The chain combines TRBV19 with TRBJ2-7; 10 bases map to TRBD1. The CDR3 consists of 13 residues. Germline V CDR1 and CDR2: LNHDA, SQIVND (reference sequence). V shed 6 bases, J shed 5 bases, and the junction held 4 bases outside the gene matches. As DNA, the CDR3 is TGTGCCAGTAGGGGACAGGGGAGGAACGAGCAGTACTTC. Amino acid sequence: CASRGQGRNEQYF. The variable domain in full, with the rest retrieved from reference TRBV19 and TRBJ2-7, is DGGITQSPKYLFRKEGQNVTLSCEQNLNHDAMYWYRQDPGQGLRLIYYSQIVNDFQKGDIAEGYSVSREKKESFPLTVTSAQKNPTAFYLCASRGQGRNEQYFGPGTRLTVT.

The chain is built from TRBV5-8 and TRBJ1-5, with 10 positions matching TRBD1. The CDR3 has 16 residues. The trim removed 4 bases at V and 6 bases at J, leaving 10 bases unmatched. CDR1 is SGHTS, CDR2 YDEGEE, per germline. For the CDR3, the DNA is TGTGCCAGCAGCAAGACAGGGGGCGCGGTCCGTCAGCCCCAGCATTTT. It encodes CASSKTGGAVRQPQHF.